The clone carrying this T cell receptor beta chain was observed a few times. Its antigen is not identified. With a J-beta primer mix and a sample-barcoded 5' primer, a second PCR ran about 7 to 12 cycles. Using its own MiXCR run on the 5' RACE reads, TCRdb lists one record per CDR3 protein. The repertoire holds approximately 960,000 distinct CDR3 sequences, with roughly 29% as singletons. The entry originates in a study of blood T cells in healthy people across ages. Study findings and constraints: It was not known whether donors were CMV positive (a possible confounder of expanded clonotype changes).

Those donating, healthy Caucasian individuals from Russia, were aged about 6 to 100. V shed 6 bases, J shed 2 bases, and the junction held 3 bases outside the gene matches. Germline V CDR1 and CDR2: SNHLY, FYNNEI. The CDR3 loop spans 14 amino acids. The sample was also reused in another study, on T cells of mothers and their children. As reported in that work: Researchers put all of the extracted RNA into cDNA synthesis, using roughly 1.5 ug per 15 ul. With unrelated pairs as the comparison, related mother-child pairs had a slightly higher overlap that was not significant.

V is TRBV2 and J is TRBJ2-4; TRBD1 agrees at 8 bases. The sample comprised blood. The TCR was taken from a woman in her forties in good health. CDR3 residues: CASSWTGSKNIQYF. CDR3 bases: TGTGCCAGCAGCTGGACAGGGTCCAAAAACATTCAGTACTTC.